Shown below are 28 T cell receptor beta chains from a single sample sequenced in a study of patients and donors after allogeneic stem cell transplantation. TCRdb recomputed calls from the RT-PCR reads with MiXCR, one row per CDR3 protein. The table includes about a million distinct CDR3 sequences, around 17% detected once. Sequences were obtained from blood, either unsorted or a sorted T cell fraction (not recorded which). The origin of the receptors is a human donor who was either an allogeneic HSCT recipient or a stem cell or donor lymphocyte infusion donor (not recorded which). It is not recorded whose cells these are; they may come from a transplant donor.

Remarks on this clonotype: Without the conserved terminal phenylalanine or tryptophan, this CDR3 likely stems from a read error. The chain uses TRBV12-3 or TRBV12-4 and TRBJ2-3; D ambiguous. V was cut by 5 bases and J by 2 bases, with 14 bases left in between. This CDR3 is 15 amino acids long. This CDR3 is CASSDNDYSTDTQYI. CDR3 bases: TGTGCCAGCAGTGACAACGATTATTCCACAGATACGCAGTATATT.

The J gene is TRBJ2-7, the V gene TRBV18; 7 nucleotides line up with TRBD1. CDR3 length equals 15 residues. The V gene end was trimmed by 4 bases and the J gene end by 2 bases; junction bases not matched to a gene: 8. Looked up from germline, CDR1 is KGHSH and CDR2 is LQKENI. The CDR3 sequence: CASSQGNRGPYEQYF. CDR3 DNA: TGTGCCAGCTCACAGGGGAACAGGGGCCCCTACGAGCAGTACTTC.

This clonotype was detected a few times. J is TRBJ2-2 and V is TRBV5-8; D is undetermined. The germline V gene has CDR1 SGHTS and CDR2 YDEGEE. The germline V and J ends were trimmed by 7 bases and 4 bases, with 5 bases remaining between them. This CDR3 is 11 amino acids long. The chain's CDR3 is CASPFTGELFF. CDR3 coding DNA: TGTGCCAGCCCATTCACCGGGGAGCTGTTTTTT.

This clonotype was seen only a few times. The rearrangement links TRBV12-3 or TRBV12-4 to TRBJ1-2; tentative D call: TRBD1 (5 bases). V was clipped by 6 bases and J by 4 bases, with 12 bases between them. CDR3 length equals 13 residues. CDR3 region: CASSTMGGYGYTF. The CDR3, as DNA: TGTGCCAGCAGCACTATGGGGGGCTATGGCTACACCTTC.

This clonotype turned up a few times. This chain connects TRBV3-1 to TRBJ1-2, with D uncertain. Germline V gene sequence: CDR1 LGHDT, CDR2 YNNKEL (reference sequence). This CDR3 comprises 14 residues. V was cut by 0 bases and J by 5 bases, with 10 bases left in between. The CDR3 loop reads CASSQDIRVYGYTF. The CDR3 DNA is TGTGCCAGCAGCCAAGATATAAGGGTTTATGGCTACACCTTC.

Ten or more counts support this clonotype. The junction and the germline gene differ at one end; a read error may be behind it. The chain combines TRBV5-1 with TRBJ2-7; 8 bases map to TRBD1. This CDR3 contains 14 residues. Per the germline V gene, CDR1 is SGHRS and CDR2 is YFSETQ. The CDR3: CASSPGQGSYEQYF. In DNA, the CDR3 is TGTGCCAGCAGCCCCGGACAGGGCTCCTACGAGCAGTACTTC.

This clonotype was counted ten times or more. V gene TRBV5-1 combines with J gene TRBJ2-1; D is ambiguous. CDR3 length: 18 amino acids. The V and J ends lost 0 bases and 0 bases respectively, with 16 bases between them. CDR1 is SGHRS, CDR2 YFSETQ, per germline. CDR3 in amino acids: CASSLGSSRRSSYNEQFF. The CDR3, as DNA: TGCGCCAGCAGCTTGGGGTCAAGCCGTAGGAGCTCCTACAATGAGCAGTTCTTC.

This clonotype was picked up a small number of times. The rearrangement uses TRBV20-1 and TRBJ1-3; TRBD1 matches 7 bases. J gave up 0 bases and V 6 bases, and 11 bases lay outside the gene matches. This CDR3 is 16 amino acids long. Per the germline V gene, CDR1 is DFQATT and CDR2 is SNEGSKA (reference sequence). CDR3 sequence reads: CSATLTRQGSGNTIYF. In nucleotides, the CDR3 is TGCAGTGCCACACTCACCAGACAGGGCTCTGGAAACACCATATATTTT.

The V gene is TRBV4-1, the J gene TRBJ1-1, with D possibly TRBD1 on 5 matching bases. V dropped 1 base and J dropped 5 bases, with 11 bases sitting between them. CDR1 MGHRA and CDR2 YSYEKL come from the germline V gene. This CDR3 contains 14 residues. In DNA, the CDR3 is TGCGCCAGCAGCCAAGGGCGGGGGGTGACTGAAGCTTTCTTT. This codes for CASSQGRGVTEAFF.

This clonotype has a count of ten or more. The chain joins TRBV7-9 to TRBJ2-3; D not certain. Per germline, CDR1 SEHNR and CDR2 FQNEAQ (reference sequence). The CDR3 loop spans 14 amino acids. V lost 2 bases and J lost 2, with 8 bases in between. The CDR3 region is CASSLLGTTDTQYF. CDR3 DNA: TGTGCCAGCAGCTTATTAGGTACCACAGATACGCAGTATTTT.

This chain links TRBV19 with TRBJ2-5; no definite D call. The germline V gene has CDR1 LNHDA and CDR2 SQIVND (reference sequence). This CDR3 is built from 11 residues. The V end was cut by 3 bases, the J end by 8 bases, with 7 bases between. CDR3 in amino acids: CASSMLGTQYF. The CDR3, as DNA: TGTGCCAGTAGTATGCTAGGAACCCAGTACTTC. The complete variable domain, with remaining parts taken from reference TRBV19 and TRBJ2-5, reads DGGITQSPKYLFRKEGQNVTLSCEQNLNHDAMYWYRQDPGQGLRLIYYSQIVNDFQKGDIAEGYSVSREKKESFPLTVTSAQKNPTAFYLCASSMLGTQYFGPGTRLLVL.

This clonotype came up a few times. The chain is built from TRBV12-3 or TRBV12-4 and TRBJ2-7; TRBD1 aligns across 8 bases. The CDR3 spans 15 residues. The V segment lost 5 bases and the J segment 5 bases; nucleotides outside the gene matches: 11. CDR3 DNA: TGTGCCAGCAGTCGCGCGAGACAGGGGTGGGACGAGCAGTACTTC. It yields the protein CASSRARQGWDEQYF.

This clonotype was counted once. This rearrangement joins TRBV14 to TRBJ1-1, with D hard to call. Trimming left V 5 bases short and J 1 base short, with 11 bases between. The germline CDR1 and CDR2 sequences are SGHDN and FVKESK. The CDR3 is 14 amino acids. The CDR3 DNA reads TGTGCCAGCAGCTGGATTACAGAGAACACTGAAGCTTTCTTT. Protein sequence: CASSWITENTEAFF.

This clonotype was detected a few times. The rearrangement uses TRBV12-3 or TRBV12-4 and TRBJ2-7; TRBD1 agrees at 10 bases. The trim removed 9 bases at V and 5 bases at J, leaving 7 bases unmatched. The CDR3 has 13 amino acids. CDR3 in amino acids: CASRDRGPDEQYF. As DNA, the CDR3 is TGTGCCAGTCGGGACAGGGGACCGGACGAGCAGTACTTC.

Only a few counts were recorded for this clonotype. The chain is built from TRBV7-2 and TRBJ2-1, with D tentatively TRBD1 (7 bases). The V end lost 2 bases, the J end lost 7 bases, and 12 bases lay between the germline ends. Germline assignment: CDR1 SGHTA and CDR2 FQGNSA. The CDR3 length is 14 residues. The CDR3 coding sequence is TGTGCCAGCAGCTTAACACAGGGGAGGAATGAGCAGTTCTTC. Translating gives CASSLTQGRNEQFF.

This clonotype was counted a few times. V usage is TRBV29-1 and J usage is TRBJ1-1, with a possible D match to TRBD1 (5 bases). The CDR3 covers 12 residues. Germline CDR1 SQVTM, CDR2 ANQGSEA. The V end lost 5 bases, the J end lost 0 bases, and 7 bases lay between the germline ends. CDR3 sequence reads: CSVRTMNTEAFF. CDR3 sequence (DNA): TGCAGCGTTAGGACAATGAACACTGAAGCTTTCTTT.

Only a few counts were recorded for this clonotype. This chain joins TRBV9 and TRBJ2-3, with 10 bases that match TRBD2. CDR3 length equals 16 residues. After removal of 3 bases from V and 1 base from J, the junction contained 5 bases not matched to a gene. CDR1 is SGDLS and CDR2 is YYNGEE in the germline V gene. The CDR3 DNA sequence: TGTGCCAGCAGCGCGGACGGGACTAGCGGCACAGATACGCAGTATTTT. It specifies CASSADGTSGTDTQYF.

The chain has TRBV27 and TRBJ2-7; D is undetermined. Germline V gene sequence: CDR1 MNHEY, CDR2 SMNVEV (reference sequence). V lost 4 bases, J lost 2 bases, and 12 bases lay in between. The CDR3 runs to 14 residues. The CDR3 DNA reads as TGTGCCAGCAGTTGGGCCATGGGCGCCTACGAGCAGTACTTC. Amino acid sequence: CASSWAMGAYEQYF.

The chain combines TRBV13 with TRBJ1-3, with D possibly matching TRBD1 (5 bases). The germline V gene encodes CDR1 PRHDT and CDR2 FYEKMQ (reference sequence). Trimming took off 5 bases at V and 4 bases at J, with 15 bases between the two ends. CDR3 size: 15 residues. The DNA of the CDR3 is TGTGCCAGCAGCCCTGCTGGGACGTTAGGAAACACCATATATTTT. Translating gives CASSPAGTLGNTIYF.

A few counts support this clonotype. The CDR3 DNA reads TGTGCCAGCAGCGCAAGACGGGCTTCTCAAGAGACCCAGTACTTC. It codes for CASSARRASQETQYF. V gene TRBV9 combines with J gene TRBJ2-5, with D hard to call. Germline V gives CDR1 SGDLS, CDR2 YYNGEE. V shed 3 bases and J shed 2 bases, with 14 bases lying between them. The CDR3 contains 15 residues.

The sample holds a few counts of this clonotype. The chain joins TRBV9 to TRBJ2-7; D unresolved. The CDR3 spans 13 residues. Trimming removed 4 bases from V and 3 bases from J, with 11 bases in between. The germline V gene encodes CDR1 SGDLS and CDR2 YYNGEE. The CDR3 sequence is CASSKAPIYEQYF. CDR3 DNA: TGTGCCAGCAGCAAAGCCCCCATCTACGAGCAGTACTTC. The complete variable domain, with remaining parts taken from reference TRBV9 and TRBJ2-7, reads DSGVTQTPKHLITATGQRVTLRCSPRSGDLSVYWYQQSLDQGLQFLIQYYNGEERAKGNILERFSAQQFPDLHSELNLSSLELGDSALYFCASSKAPIYEQYFGPGTRLTVT.

This clonotype was seen a few times. The V and J genes are TRBV11-3 and TRBJ2-1; 9 nucleotides agree with TRBD1. The germline V gene has CDR1 SGHNT and CDR2 YENEEA. The CDR3 extends over 14 amino acids. The trim removed 5 bases at V and 7 bases at J, leaving 6 bases unmatched. CDR3 coding DNA: TGTGCCAGCAGCCTGAGACAGGGGGAGAATGAGCAGTTCTTC. It codes for CASSLRQGENEQFF.

The V and J genes are TRBV5-6 and TRBJ2-7; 10 nucleotides agree with TRBD2. The CDR3 sequence is 14 residues long. Germline V lookup: CDR1 SGHDT, CDR2 YYEEEE. The trim removed 4 bases at V and 2 bases at J, leaving 3 bases unmatched. The chain's CDR3 is CASSQRGGAYEQYF. The CDR3 nucleotides read TGTGCCAGCAGCCAGCGGGGGGGGGCCTACGAGCAGTACTTC.

The V call is TRBV5-8, the J call TRBJ1-5; tentatively, D is TRBD1 (5 bases). V shed 3 bases and J shed 1 base, with 14 bases lying between them. CDR3 length: 16 residues. Germline CDR1 SGHTS, CDR2 YDEGEE. In DNA form, the CDR3 reads TGTGCCAGCAGCTCCAAGGGGACTGCCAGCAATCAGCCCCAGCATTTT. It translates to CASSSKGTASNQPQHF.

This CDR3 is CASRKPRGYQPQHF. In DNA form, the CDR3 reads TGTGCCAGCAGGAAACCACGGGGGTACCAGCCCCAGCATTTT. The chain couples TRBV5-6 to TRBJ1-5, with D perhaps matching TRBD1 (5 bases). Trimming stripped 5 bases from V and 7 bases from J, with 16 bases between. The CDR3 is made up of 14 amino acids. Germline CDR1 and CDR2: SGHDT and YYEEEE.

The rearrangement joins TRBV29-1 to TRBJ1-1; the D is unclear. The V gene's germline CDR1 is SQVTM and CDR2 ANQGSEA. This CDR3 is 11 amino acids long. The V gene lost 6 bases and the J gene lost 1 base, with 6 bases spanning the gap. The CDR3 DNA reads as TGCAGCGTCAACAAGAACACTGAAGCTTTCTTT. It is translated as CSVNKNTEAFF.

A few counts support this clonotype. The chain carries TRBV9 and TRBJ2-1; 10 bases align to TRBD2. The V gene end was trimmed by 0 bases and the J gene end by 5 bases; junction bases not matched to a gene: 2. This CDR3 contains 15 residues. Germline loops: CDR1 SGDLS, CDR2 YYNGEE. CDR3 residues: CASSVELAGHNEQFF. The CDR3 DNA is TGTGCCAGCAGCGTAGAACTAGCGGGGCACAATGAGCAGTTCTTC.

A few counts support this clonotype. The chain recombines TRBV18 with TRBJ1-1; 10 bases agree with TRBD1. J gave up 0 bases and V 3 bases, and 16 bases lay outside the gene matches. CDR1 is KGHSH, CDR2 LQKENI, per germline. CDR3 length equals 20 residues. The CDR3 DNA is TGTGCCAGCTCACCGTCCCGGGACAGGGGATCGCTAGTCTTGAACACTGAAGCTTTCTTT. This sequence encodes CASSPSRDRGSLVLNTEAFF.